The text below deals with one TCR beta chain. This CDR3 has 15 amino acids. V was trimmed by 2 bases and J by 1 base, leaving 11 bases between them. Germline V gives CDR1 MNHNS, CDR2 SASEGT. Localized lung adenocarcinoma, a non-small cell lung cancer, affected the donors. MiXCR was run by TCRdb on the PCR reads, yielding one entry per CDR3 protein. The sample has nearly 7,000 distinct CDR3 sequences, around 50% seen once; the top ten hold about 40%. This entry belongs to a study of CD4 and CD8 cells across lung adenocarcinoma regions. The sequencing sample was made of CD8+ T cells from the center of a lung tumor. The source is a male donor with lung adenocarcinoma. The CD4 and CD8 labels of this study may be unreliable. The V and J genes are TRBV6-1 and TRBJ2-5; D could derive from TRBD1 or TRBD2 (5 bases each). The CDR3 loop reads CASSELAGTQETQYF. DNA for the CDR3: TGTGCCAGCAGTGAATTGGCAGGGACCCAAGAGACCCAGTACTTC.